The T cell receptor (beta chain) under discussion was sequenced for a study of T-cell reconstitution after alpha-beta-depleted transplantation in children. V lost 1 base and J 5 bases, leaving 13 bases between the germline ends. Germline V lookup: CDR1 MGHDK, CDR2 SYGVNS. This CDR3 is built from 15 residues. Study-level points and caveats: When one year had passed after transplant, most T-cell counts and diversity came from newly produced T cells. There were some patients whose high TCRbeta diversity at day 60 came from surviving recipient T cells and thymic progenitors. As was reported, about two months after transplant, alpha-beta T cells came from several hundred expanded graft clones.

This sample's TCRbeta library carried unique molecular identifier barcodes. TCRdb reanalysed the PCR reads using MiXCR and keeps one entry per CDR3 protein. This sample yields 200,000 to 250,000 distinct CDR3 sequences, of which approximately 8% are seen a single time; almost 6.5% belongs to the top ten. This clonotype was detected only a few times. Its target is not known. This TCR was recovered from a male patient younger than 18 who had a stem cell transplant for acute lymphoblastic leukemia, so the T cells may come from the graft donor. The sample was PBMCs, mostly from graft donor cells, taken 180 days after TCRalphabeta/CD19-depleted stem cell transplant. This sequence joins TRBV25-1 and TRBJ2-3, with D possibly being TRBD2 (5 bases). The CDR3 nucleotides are TGTGCCAGCAGTGAATGGGGAGACCTCCGAGATACGCAGTATTTT. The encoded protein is CASSEWGDLRDTQYF.